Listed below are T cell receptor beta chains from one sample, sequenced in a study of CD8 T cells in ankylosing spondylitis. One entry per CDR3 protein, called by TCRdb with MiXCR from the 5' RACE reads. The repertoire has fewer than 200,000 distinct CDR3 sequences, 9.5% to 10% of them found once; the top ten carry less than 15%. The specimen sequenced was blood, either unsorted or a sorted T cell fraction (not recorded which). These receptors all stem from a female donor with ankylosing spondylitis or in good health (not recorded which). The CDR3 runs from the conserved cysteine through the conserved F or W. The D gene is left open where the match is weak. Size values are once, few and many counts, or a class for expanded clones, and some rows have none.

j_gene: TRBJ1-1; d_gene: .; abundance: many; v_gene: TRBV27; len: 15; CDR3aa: CASSPLGALNTEAFF; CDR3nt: TGTGCCAGCAGTCCATTAGGGGCTCTGAACACTGAAGCTTTCTTT
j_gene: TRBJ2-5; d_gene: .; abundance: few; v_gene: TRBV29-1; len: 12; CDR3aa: CSVDLDPGTQYF; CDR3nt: TGCAGCGTTGACCTCGACCCGGGGACCCAGTACTTC
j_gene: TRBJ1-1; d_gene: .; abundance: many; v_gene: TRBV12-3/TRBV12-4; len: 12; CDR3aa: CAIFSSGEGAFF; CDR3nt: TGTGCCATCTTCTCTTCCGGGGAAGGAGCTTTCTTT
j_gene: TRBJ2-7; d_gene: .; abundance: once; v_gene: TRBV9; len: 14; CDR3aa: CANSPEGRGYEQYF; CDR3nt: TGTGCCAACAGCCCCGAGGGCAGAGGTTACGAGCAGTACTTC
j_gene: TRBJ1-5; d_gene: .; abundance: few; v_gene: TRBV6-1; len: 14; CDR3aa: CASRAGLSNQPQHF; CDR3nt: TGTGCCAGCAGGGCGGGTCTGAGCAATCAGCCCCAGCATTTT
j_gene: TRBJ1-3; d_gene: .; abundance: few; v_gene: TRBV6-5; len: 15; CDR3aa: CASSYSGQIGNTIYF; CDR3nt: TGTGCCAGCAGTTACTCGGGTCAGATTGGAAACACCATATATTTT
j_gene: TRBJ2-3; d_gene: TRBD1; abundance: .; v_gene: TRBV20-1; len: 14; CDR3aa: CSASGDRGPDTQYF; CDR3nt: TGCAGTGCTAGTGGGGACAGGGGACCAGATACGCAGTATTTT
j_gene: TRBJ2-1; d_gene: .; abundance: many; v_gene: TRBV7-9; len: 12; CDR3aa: CASSRSGNEQFF; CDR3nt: TGTGCCAGCAGCCGTAGCGGCAATGAGCAGTTCTTC
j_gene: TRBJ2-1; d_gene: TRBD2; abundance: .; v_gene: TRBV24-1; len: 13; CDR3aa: CATRASGAYEQFF; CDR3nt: TGTGCCACCCGGGCTAGCGGAGCCTATGAGCAGTTCTTC
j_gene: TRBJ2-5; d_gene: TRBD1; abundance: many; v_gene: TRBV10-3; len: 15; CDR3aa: CAISDRGTDQETQYF; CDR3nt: TGTGCCATCAGTGATAGGGGGACAGACCAAGAGACCCAGTACTTC
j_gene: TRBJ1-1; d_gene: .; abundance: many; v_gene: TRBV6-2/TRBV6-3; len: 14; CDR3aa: CASSYSMGRAEAFF; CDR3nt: TGTGCCAGCAGTTACTCGATGGGGCGGGCTGAAGCTTTCTTT
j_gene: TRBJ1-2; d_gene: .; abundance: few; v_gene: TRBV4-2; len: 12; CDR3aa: CASSQEGDGYTF; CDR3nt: TGTGCCAGCAGCCAAGAAGGGGATGGCTACACCTTC
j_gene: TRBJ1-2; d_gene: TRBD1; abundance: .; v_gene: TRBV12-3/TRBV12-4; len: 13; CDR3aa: CASSLDRVHGYTF; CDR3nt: TGTGCCAGCAGTCTCGACAGGGTTCATGGCTACACCTTC
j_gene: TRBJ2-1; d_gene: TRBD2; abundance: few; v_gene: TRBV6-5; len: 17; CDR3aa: CASSYGRLAGVIQEQFF; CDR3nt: TGTGCCAGCAGTTACGGTAGGCTAGCGGGAGTGATACAGGAGCAGTTCTTC
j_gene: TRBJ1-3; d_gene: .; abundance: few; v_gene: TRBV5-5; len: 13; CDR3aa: CASSFPGGNTIYF; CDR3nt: TGTGCCAGCAGCTTTCCTGGGGGAAACACCATATATTTT
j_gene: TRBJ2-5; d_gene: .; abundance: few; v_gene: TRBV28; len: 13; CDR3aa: CASSSGQRETQYF; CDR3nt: TGTGCCAGCAGCTCAGGACAACGAGAGACCCAGTACTTC
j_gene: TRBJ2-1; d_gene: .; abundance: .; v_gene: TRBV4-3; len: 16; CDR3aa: CASSLTRGSSYNEQFF; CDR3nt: TGCGCCAGCAGCCTCACCAGGGGAAGCTCCTACAATGAGCAGTTCTTC
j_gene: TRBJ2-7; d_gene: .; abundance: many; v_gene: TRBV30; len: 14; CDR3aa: CAWNEDSGAYEQYF; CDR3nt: TGTGCCTGGAACGAGGACTCAGGGGCCTACGAGCAGTACTTC
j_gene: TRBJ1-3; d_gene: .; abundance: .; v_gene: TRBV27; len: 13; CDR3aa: CASSEGSGNTIYF; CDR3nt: TGTGCCAGCAGTGAAGGGTCTGGAAACACCATATATTTT
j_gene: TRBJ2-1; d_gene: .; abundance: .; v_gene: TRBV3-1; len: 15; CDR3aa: CASSHLQRDFGEQFF; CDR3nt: TGTGCCAGCAGCCACCTACAGAGGGATTTCGGTGAGCAGTTCTTC
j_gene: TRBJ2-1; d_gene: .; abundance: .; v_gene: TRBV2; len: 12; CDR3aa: CASRSSPGEQFF; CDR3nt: TGTGCCAGCAGGAGCTCTCCCGGTGAGCAGTTCTTC
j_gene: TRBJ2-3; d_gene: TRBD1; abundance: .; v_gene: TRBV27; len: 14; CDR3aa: CASRTGGGETTQYF; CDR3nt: TGTGCCAGCAGGACAGGGGGAGGCGAGACGACGCAGTATTTT
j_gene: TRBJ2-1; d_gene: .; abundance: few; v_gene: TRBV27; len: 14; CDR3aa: CASAPGGSYNEQFF; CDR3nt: TGTGCCAGCGCCCCCGGGGGCTCCTACAATGAGCAGTTCTTC
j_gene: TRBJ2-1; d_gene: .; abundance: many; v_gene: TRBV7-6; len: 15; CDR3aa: CASSLGWEAYNEQFF; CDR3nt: TGTGCCAGCAGCTTAGGGTGGGAGGCCTACAATGAGCAGTTCTTC
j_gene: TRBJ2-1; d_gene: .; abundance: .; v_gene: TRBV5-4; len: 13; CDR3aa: CASSLTADNEQFF; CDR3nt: TGTGCCAGCAGCTTGACAGCTGACAATGAGCAGTTCTTC
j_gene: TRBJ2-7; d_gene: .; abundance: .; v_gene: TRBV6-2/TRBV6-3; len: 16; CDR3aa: CASSYPPERSTYEQYF; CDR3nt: TGTGCCAGCAGTTACCCGCCGGAGCGGTCCACCTACGAGCAGTACTTC
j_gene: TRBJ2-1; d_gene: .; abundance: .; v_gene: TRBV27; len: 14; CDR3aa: CASSLSWGTGEQFF; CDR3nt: TGTGCCAGCAGTTTAAGTTGGGGTACTGGTGAGCAGTTCTTC
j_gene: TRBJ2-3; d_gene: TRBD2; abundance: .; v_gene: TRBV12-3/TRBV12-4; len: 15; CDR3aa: CASSETSAITDTQYF; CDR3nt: TGTGCCAGCAGTGAGACTAGCGCGATCACAGATACGCAGTATTTT
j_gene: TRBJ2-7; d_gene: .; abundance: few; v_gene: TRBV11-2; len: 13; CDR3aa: CASSATASYEQYF; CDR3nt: TGTGCCAGCAGCGCGACCGCGTCCTACGAGCAGTACTTC
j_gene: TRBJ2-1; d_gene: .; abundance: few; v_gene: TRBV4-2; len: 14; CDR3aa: CASSQDKRGGEQFF; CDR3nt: TGTGCCAGCAGCCAAGATAAACGGGGCGGGGAGCAGTTCTTC
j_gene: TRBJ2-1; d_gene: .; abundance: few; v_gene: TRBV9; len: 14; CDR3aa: CASSVAGEGNEQFF; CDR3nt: TGTGCCAGCAGCGTAGCGGGAGAGGGTAATGAGCAGTTCTTC
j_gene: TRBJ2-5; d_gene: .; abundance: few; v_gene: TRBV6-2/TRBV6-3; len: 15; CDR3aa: CASSSFPGQEETQYF; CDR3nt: TGTGCCAGCAGTTCCTTTCCGGGACAAGAAGAGACCCAGTACTTC
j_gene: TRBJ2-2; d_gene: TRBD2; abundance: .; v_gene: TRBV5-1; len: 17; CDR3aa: CASFGASGSLGTGELFF; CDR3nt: TGCGCCAGCTTTGGGGCTAGCGGGAGTCTCGGGACCGGGGAGCTGTTTTTT
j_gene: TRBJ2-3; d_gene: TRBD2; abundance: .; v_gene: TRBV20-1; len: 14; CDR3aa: CSAPTSGRPDTQYF; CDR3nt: TGCAGTGCTCCGACTAGCGGGAGACCAGATACGCAGTATTTT
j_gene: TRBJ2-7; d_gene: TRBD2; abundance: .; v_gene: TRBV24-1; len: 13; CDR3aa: CATSDTGGGEQYF; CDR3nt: TGTGCCACCAGTGACACGGGGGGTGGCGAGCAGTACTTC
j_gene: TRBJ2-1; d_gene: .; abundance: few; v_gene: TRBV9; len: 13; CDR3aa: CASSVAGVNEQFF; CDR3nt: TGTGCCAGCAGCGTAGCGGGAGTCAATGAGCAGTTCTTC
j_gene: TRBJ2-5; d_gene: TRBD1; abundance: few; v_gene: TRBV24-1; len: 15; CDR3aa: CATSDRGHSQETQYF; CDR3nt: TGTGCCACCAGCGACAGGGGACACTCACAAGAGACCCAGTACTTC
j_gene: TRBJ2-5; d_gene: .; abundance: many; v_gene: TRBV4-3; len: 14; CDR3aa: CASSQDTDQETQYF; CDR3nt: TGCGCCAGCAGCCAAGACACGGATCAAGAGACCCAGTACTTC
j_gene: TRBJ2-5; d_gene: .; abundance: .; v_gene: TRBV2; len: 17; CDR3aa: CASSEEKVEEYQETQYF; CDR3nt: TGTGCCAGCAGTGAAGAGAAGGTCGAGGAGTACCAAGAGACCCAGTACTTC
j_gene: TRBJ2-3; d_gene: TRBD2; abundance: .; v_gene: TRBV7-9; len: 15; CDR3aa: CASNPIGTSMDTQYF; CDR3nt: TGTGCCAGCAACCCGATCGGGACTAGTATGGATACGCAGTATTTT
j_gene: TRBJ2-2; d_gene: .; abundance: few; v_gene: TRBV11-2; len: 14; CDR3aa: CASSFGPGAGELFF; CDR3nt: TGTGCCAGCAGCTTTGGACCAGGGGCCGGGGAGCTGTTTTTT
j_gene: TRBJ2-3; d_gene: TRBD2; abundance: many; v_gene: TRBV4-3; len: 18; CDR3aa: CASSRVLAGGPHTDTQYF; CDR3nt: TGCGCCAGCAGCCGCGTTCTAGCGGGAGGGCCACACACAGATACGCAGTATTTT
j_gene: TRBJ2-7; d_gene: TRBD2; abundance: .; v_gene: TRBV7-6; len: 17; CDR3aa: CASSLGIGTSGISEQYF; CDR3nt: TGTGCCAGCAGCTTAGGCATCGGGACTAGCGGGATTTCCGAGCAGTACTTC
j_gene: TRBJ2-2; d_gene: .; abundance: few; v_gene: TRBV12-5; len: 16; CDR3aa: CASGFLPIEGTGELFF; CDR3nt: TGTGCTAGTGGTTTCCTCCCGATCGAGGGCACCGGGGAGCTGTTTTTT
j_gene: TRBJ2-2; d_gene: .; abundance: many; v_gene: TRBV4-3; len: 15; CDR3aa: CASSQDRGTTGELFF; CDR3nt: TGCGCCAGCAGCCAAGACCGCGGTACCACCGGGGAGCTGTTTTTT
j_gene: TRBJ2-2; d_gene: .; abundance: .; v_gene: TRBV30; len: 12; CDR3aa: CATAENTGELFF; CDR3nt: TGTGCCACGGCGGAGAACACCGGGGAGCTGTTTTTT